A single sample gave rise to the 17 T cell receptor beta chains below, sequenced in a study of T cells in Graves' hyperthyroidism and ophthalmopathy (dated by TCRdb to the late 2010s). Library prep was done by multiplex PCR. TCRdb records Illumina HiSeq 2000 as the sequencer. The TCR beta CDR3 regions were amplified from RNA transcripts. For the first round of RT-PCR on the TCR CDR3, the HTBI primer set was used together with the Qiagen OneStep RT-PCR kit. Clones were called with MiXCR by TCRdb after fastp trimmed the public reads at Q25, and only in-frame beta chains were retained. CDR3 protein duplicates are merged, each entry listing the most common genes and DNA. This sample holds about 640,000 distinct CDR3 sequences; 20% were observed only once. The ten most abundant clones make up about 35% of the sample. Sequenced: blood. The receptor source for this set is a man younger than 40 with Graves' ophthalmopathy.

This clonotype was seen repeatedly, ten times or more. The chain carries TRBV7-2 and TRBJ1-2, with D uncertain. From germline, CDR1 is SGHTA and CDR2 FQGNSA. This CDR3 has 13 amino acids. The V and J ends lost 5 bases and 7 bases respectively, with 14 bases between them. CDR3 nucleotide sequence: TGTGCCAGCAGCACGGAACCAGGAGGTGGCTACACCTTC. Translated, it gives CASSTEPGGGYTF.

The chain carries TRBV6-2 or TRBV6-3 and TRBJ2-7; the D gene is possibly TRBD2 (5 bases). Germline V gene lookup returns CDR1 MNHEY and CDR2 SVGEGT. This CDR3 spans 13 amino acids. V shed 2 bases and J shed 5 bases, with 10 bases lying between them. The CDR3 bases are TGTGCCAGCAGTTACGTCCGTAGCGACGAGCAGTACTTC. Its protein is CASSYVRSDEQYF.

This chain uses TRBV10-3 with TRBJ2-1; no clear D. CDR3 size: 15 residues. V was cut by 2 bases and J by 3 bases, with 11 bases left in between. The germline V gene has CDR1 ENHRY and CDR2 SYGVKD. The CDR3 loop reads CAISEDSSSYNEQFF. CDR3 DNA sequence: TGTGCCATCAGTGAGGATTCTTCCAGCTACAATGAGCAGTTCTTC.

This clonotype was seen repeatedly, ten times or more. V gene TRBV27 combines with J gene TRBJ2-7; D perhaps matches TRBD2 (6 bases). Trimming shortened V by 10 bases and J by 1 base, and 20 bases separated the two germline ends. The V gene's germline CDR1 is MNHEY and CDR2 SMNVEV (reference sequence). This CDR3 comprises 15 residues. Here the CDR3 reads CATQPTSLRSYEQYF. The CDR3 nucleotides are TGTGCCACCCAACCCACTAGCTTGAGGTCCTACGAGCAGTACTTC.

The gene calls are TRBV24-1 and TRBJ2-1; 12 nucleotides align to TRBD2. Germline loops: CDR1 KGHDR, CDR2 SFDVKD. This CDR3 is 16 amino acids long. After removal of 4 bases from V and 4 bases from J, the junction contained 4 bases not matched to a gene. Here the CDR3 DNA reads TGTGCCACCAGTGAGCGACTAGCGGGAGATTACAATGAGCAGTTCTTC. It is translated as CATSERLAGDYNEQFF.

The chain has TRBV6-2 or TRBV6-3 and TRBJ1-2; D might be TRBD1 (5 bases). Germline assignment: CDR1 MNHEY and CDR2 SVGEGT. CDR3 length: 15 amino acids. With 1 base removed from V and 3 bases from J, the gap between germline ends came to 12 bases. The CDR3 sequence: CASSYYQDNHYGYTF. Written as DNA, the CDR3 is TGTGCCAGCAGTTACTACCAGGACAATCACTATGGCTACACCTTC.

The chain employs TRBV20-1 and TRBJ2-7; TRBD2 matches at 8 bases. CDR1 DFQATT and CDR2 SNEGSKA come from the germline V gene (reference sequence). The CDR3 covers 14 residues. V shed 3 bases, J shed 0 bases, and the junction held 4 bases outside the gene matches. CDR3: CSASKSGSSYEQYF. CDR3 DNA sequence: TGCAGTGCTAGTAAAAGCGGGAGCTCCTACGAGCAGTACTTC.

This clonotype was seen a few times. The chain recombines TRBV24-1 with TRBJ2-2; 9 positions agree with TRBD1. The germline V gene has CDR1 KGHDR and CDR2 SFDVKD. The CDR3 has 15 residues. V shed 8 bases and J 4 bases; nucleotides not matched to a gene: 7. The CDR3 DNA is TGTGCCACCATGGGGACAGGGTTGATCACCGGGGAGCTGTTTTTT. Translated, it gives CATMGTGLITGELFF.

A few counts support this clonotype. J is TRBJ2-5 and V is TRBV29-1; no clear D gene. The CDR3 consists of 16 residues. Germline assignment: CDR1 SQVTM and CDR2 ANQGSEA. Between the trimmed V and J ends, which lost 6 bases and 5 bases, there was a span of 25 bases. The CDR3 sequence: CSVEKSSLAMVETQYF. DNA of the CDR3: TGCAGCGTCGAAAAGTCATCGTTGGCGATGGTGGAGACCCAGTACTTC.

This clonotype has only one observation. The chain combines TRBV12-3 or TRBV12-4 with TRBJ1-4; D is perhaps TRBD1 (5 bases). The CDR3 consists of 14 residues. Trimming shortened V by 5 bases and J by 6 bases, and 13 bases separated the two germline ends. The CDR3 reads CASSLQGGHEKLFF. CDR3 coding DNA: TGTGCCAGCAGTCTCCAGGGAGGTCATGAAAAACTGTTTTTT.

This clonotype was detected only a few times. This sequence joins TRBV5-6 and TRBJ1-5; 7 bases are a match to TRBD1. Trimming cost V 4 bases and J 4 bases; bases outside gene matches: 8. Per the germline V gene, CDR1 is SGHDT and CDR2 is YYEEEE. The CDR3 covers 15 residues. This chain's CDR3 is CASSRRTGRNQPQHF. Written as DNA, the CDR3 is TGTGCCAGCAGCCGACGGACAGGCCGAAATCAGCCCCAGCATTTT.

CDR3 DNA: TGTGCCAGCAGCTTAGGGTTTGGATCTAGCACAGATACGCAGTATTTT. This gives the protein CASSLGFGSSTDTQYF. The genes are TRBV7-2 and TRBJ2-3; unclear D gene. CDR1 is SGHTA and CDR2 is FQGNSA in the germline V gene. The CDR3 length is 16 residues. Deletions cut 1 base from V and 0 bases from J, with 11 bases between.

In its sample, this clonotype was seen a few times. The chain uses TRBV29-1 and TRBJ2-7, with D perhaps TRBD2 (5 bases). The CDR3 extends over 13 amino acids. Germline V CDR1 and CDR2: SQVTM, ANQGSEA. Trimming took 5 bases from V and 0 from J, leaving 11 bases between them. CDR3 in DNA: TGCAGCGTTAAGAAAGGGAGCTCCTACGAGCAGTACTTC. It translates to CSVKKGSSYEQYF.

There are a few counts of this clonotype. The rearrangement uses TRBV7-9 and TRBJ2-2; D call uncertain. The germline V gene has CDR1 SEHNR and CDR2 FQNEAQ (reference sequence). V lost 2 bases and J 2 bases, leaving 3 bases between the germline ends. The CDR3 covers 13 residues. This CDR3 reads CASSLYNTGELFF. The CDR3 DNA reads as TGTGCCAGCAGCTTATACAACACCGGGGAGCTGTTTTTT. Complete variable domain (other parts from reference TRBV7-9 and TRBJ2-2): DTGVSQNPRHKITKRGQNVTFRCDPISEHNRLYWYRQTLGQGPEFLTYFQNEAQLEKSRLLSDRFSAERPKGSFSTLEIQRTEQGDSAMYLCASSLYNTGELFFGEGSRLTVL.

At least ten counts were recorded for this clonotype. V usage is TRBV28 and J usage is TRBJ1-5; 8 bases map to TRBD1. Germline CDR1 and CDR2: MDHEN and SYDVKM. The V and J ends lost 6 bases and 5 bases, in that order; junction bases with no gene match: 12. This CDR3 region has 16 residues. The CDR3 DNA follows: TGTGCCAGCAGCTCTACCCAGGGGGCGGCCTATCAGCCCCAGCATTTT. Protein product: CASSSTQGAAYQPQHF.

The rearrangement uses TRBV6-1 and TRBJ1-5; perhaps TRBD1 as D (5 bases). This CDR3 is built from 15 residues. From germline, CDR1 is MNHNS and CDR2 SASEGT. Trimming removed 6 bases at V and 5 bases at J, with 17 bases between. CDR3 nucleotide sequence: TGTGCCAGCAGGGGGGGACTTGTTGGAGATCAGCCCCAGCATTTT. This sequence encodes CASRGGLVGDQPQHF.

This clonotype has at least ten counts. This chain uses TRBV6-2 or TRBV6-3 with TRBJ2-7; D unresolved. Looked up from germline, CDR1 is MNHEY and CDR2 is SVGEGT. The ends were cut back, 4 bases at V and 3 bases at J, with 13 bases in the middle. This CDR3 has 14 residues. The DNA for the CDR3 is TGTGCCAGCAGTTTGACACGAAGACTCTACGAGCAGTACTTC. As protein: CASSLTRRLYEQYF.